A single T cell receptor (beta chain) is shown here with its context. This clone's antigen is unknown. Nothing much larger sits one base from this clone, and base qualities are not available. This sample is part of a study of patients and donors after allogeneic stem cell transplantation (dated by TCRdb to between 2020 and 2021). The junction shows trimming of 4 bases on V and 6 bases on J, plus 10 bases between the germline ends. Taken from the germline V gene (reference sequence), the CDR1 and CDR2 loops are LNHDA and SQIVND. The CDR3 starts with the cysteine, ends with the phenylalanine, and has 13 residues. The entry retains the CDR3 DNA only, 39 bases that are in frame from base 1. The library was made by RT-PCR. TCRdb lists the instrument as NextSeq 550. The public reads were reanalyzed by TCRdb: fastp trimming at Q25, MiXCR alignment, in-frame beta chains only. Identical CDR3 protein sequences are pooled into one entry, listed with their most common genes and DNA. The sample profile shows fewer than 75,000 distinct CDR3 sequences; approximately 26% of them were found once. Around 27% of the sample rests with the top ten.

The clonotype originates from a human donor who was either an allogeneic HSCT recipient or a stem cell or donor lymphocyte infusion donor (not recorded which). It is not recorded whose cells these are; they may come from a transplant donor. The sample taken for sequencing was blood, either unsorted or a sorted T cell fraction (not recorded which). The receptor chain draws on TRBV19 and TRBJ1-5, with the D gene call left open. The DNA is as follows: TGTGCCAGTAGTACCCCGACGGTTCAGCCCCAGCATTTT. The resulting protein is CASSTPTVQPQHF.